Listed below are T cell receptor beta chains from one sample, sequenced in a study of beta chain features in type 1 diabetes. Sequencing used immunoSEQ multiplex PCR; TCRdb keeps in-frame clones, though not all of them. This table has a few hundred thousand clones, around 12% appearing once. The sequencing sample was made of naive CD4+ T cells from blood. These receptors all come from a young woman with type 1 diabetes. Each CDR3 is given with its conserved first and last residue. A D gene is named only where the DNA matches it firmly. Clone size is shown for a subset of rows, as once, few, many or a class of expanded clone.

cdr3_nt,cdr3_aa,j_call,d_call,clone_size,v_call,cdr3_length
TGTGCCACCAGCAGGACAGGGCCATCCTACAATGAGCAGTTCTTC,CATSRTGPSYNEQFF,TRBJ2-1,TRBD1,-,TRBV15,15
TGTGCCAGCAGTCCCACCAGAATAGCCAAAAACATTCAGTACTTC,CASSPTRIAKNIQYF,TRBJ2-4,-,-,TRBV25-1,15
TGTGCCAGCAGCTGGGGTGGGACAGGGAATGAAAAACTGTTTTTT,CASSWGGTGNEKLFF,TRBJ1-4,TRBD1,few,TRBV5-4,15
TGTGCCAGCAGAGCCCGGCAGGGGAGAGGGCAAGAGACCCAGTACTTC,CASRARQGRGQETQYF,TRBJ2-5,-,-,TRBV28,16
TGCGCCAGCAGGCCGGGACAGGGATACAATGAGCAGTTCTTC,CASRPGQGYNEQFF,TRBJ2-1,TRBD1,few,TRBV5-1,14
TGTGCCAGCAGTCCCAGGGGTTCGGGAGAGCAGTACTTC,CASSPRGSGEQYF,TRBJ2-7,-,-,TRBV14,13
TGTGCCAGCAGCGTAGAAGGGAGCTCCTACGAGCAGTACTTC,CASSVEGSSYEQYF,TRBJ2-7,-,few,TRBV9,14
TGCAGCGTTGCCCCGGGGAGAGAGAATGGCTACACCTTC,CSVAPGRENGYTF,TRBJ1-2,-,-,TRBV29-1,13
TGTGCCAGTAGTAGGAGGGCAGGGAATCAGCCCCAGCATTTT,CASSRRAGNQPQHF,TRBJ1-5,-,few,TRBV19,14
TGTGCCAGCACCACGGCGGGGGGCGGGTACATTCAGTACTTC,CASTTAGGGYIQYF,TRBJ2-4,TRBD2,few,TRBV11-2,14
TGTGCCACCGGGACAAACTATGGCTACACCTTC,CATGTNYGYTF,TRBJ1-2,-,-,TRBV2,11
TGTGCCAGCTCCCCAACAGGGCCCAATCAGCCCCAGCATTTT,CASSPTGPNQPQHF,TRBJ1-5,-,-,TRBV18,14
TGCGCCAGCAGCCCGGGACAGACTTCAGCCAAAAACATTCAGTACTTC,CASSPGQTSAKNIQYF,TRBJ2-4,TRBD1,-,TRBV4-3,16
TGCAGCGTTGGAGGGGCCGGGACAGCGAACACTGAAGCTTTCTTT,CSVGGAGTANTEAFF,TRBJ1-1,TRBD1,-,TRBV29-1,15
TGCGCCAGCAGCTTGGAAACAGGCCGGTGGACTGAAGCTTTCTTT,CASSLETGRWTEAFF,TRBJ1-1,-,few,TRBV5-1,15
TGCGCCAGCATGCCGGGACATGGGGACGGTGAGCAGTTCTTC,CASMPGHGDGEQFF,TRBJ2-1,-,-,TRBV5-1,14
TGTGCCAGTACAGAAGACATGTTGGGAGCCAAACTGTTTTTT,CASTEDMLGAKLFF,TRBJ1-4,-,-,TRBV19,14
TGTGCCAGCAGCTTGGATGGGGGCGGTGAGCAGTTCTTC,CASSLDGGGEQFF,TRBJ2-1,-,-,TRBV5-6,13
TGTGCCAGCAGTTCCCCCGGGACAGGGGACTATGGCTACACCTTC,CASSSPGTGDYGYTF,TRBJ1-2,TRBD1,few,TRBV27,15
TGTGCCAGCAGGGTGGGGACAGGGCCAGCGGGAGATACGCAGTATTTT,CASRVGTGPAGDTQYF,TRBJ2-3,TRBD1,-,TRBV7-8,16
TGTGCCAGCAGCCCATCCGGCGGCAGAGAAGCTTTCTTT,CASSPSGGREAFF,TRBJ1-1,-,few,TRBV9,13
TGCGCCAGCAGCTTGGACCCCATCAGCGGGATCTACAATGAGCAGTTCTTC,CASSLDPISGIYNEQFF,TRBJ2-1,TRBD2,-,TRBV5-1,17
TGTGCCAGCAGCTTAGCTACGGGGCAAGAGACCCAGTACTTC,CASSLATGQETQYF,TRBJ2-5,-,few,TRBV11-3,14
TGTGCCAGCAGCTTAGTAAGCGTCGGGGGGCAGTTTACAGATACGCAGTATTTT,CASSLVSVGGQFTDTQYF,TRBJ2-3,-,-,TRBV7-8,18
TGTGCCAGCAGCGTAGAACAGAACACTGAAGCTTTCTTT,CASSVEQNTEAFF,TRBJ1-1,-,few,TRBV9,13
TGTGCCAGCAGCCCCCCGCGGGGGGGCAGGGGGACCCAGTACTTC,CASSPPRGGRGTQYF,TRBJ2-5,TRBD2,-,TRBV7-2,15
TGTGCCAGCGGGCAGGGAATGGGCAATCAGCCCCAGCATTTT,CASGQGMGNQPQHF,TRBJ1-5,-,-,TRBV6-6,14
TGTGCCAGTAGTACGTACAATGAGCAGTTCTTC,CASSTYNEQFF,TRBJ2-1,-,few,TRBV19,11
TGTGCCAGCAGTGAAGGCAGCGGTAGGGTCCAAGAGACCCAGTACTTC,CASSEGSGRVQETQYF,TRBJ2-5,-,few,TRBV25-1,16
TGTGCCAGCAGTGATGAGGGGGCATGGGGCTACACCTTC,CASSDEGAWGYTF,TRBJ1-2,TRBD1,few,TRBV25-1,13
TGTGCCAGCAGCTCCCGATGGGGAGCGGGAGTCGGCGAGCAGTACTTC,CASSSRWGAGVGEQYF,TRBJ2-7,TRBD2,-,TRBV7-2,16
TGCAGCTGGTCACCGGCAGGGGAGACCCAGTACTTC,CSWSPAGETQYF,TRBJ2-5,-,-,TRBV29-1,12
TGCAGCGTCGATCAGGGGTCAGGCACTGAAGCTTTCTTT,CSVDQGSGTEAFF,TRBJ1-1,-,few,TRBV29-1,13
TGTGCCATCAGGCCTAGCGCTCCAACGGACAATGAGCAGTTCTTC,CAIRPSAPTDNEQFF,TRBJ2-1,-,-,TRBV10-3,15
TGCGCCAGCAGCCCGGGGGACCGCACAGATACGCAGTATTTT,CASSPGDRTDTQYF,TRBJ2-3,-,-,TRBV5-1,14
TGTGCCAGCAGCTTGGGGGCGGAAAGCTCCTACGAGCAGTACTTC,CASSLGAESSYEQYF,TRBJ2-7,-,few,TRBV9,15
TGTGCCAGCTCACCGCAGGGCGAGGCAGGGGATACGCAGTATTTT,CASSPQGEAGDTQYF,TRBJ2-3,-,-,TRBV18,15
TGTGCCAGCAGCTTAGTCTACAGAATTAGCAATCAGCCCCAGCATTTT,CASSLVYRISNQPQHF,TRBJ1-5,-,-,TRBV7-2,16
TGTGCCAGCAGCTTGCGTGGGGGGGAGATCCACGAGCAGTACTTC,CASSLRGGEIHEQYF,TRBJ2-7,TRBD2,-,TRBV5-4,15
TGTGCCAGCAGTGAGGAGGGACCTCCGGGGGGCTACACCTTC,CASSEEGPPGGYTF,TRBJ1-2,-,-,TRBV2,14
TGTGCCAGCAGCAAGGAACCACTGGAGTCCTACGAGCAGTACTTC,CASSKEPLESYEQYF,TRBJ2-7,-,few,TRBV5-6,15
TGCGCCAGCAGCCAAGGAGTGGGGTTTAGGGGAGAAAAACTGTTTTTT,CASSQGVGFRGEKLFF,TRBJ1-4,-,-,TRBV4-1,16
TGTGCCAGCAGCCCTATGACAGGACACACCTACGAGCAGTACTTC,CASSPMTGHTYEQYF,TRBJ2-7,-,-,TRBV7-2,15
TGTGCCAGTAGTCCCGTAGCGGGGGAGCAGTTCTTC,CASSPVAGEQFF,TRBJ2-1,TRBD2,few,TRBV19,12
TGTGCCAGCAGCTTCGGCAGGGTTGGACAGCCCCAGCATTTT,CASSFGRVGQPQHF,TRBJ1-5,-,-,TRBV5-4,14
TGTGCCAGCAGTGAACAGGGAAACAGTGGCTACACCTTC,CASSEQGNSGYTF,TRBJ1-2,-,few,TRBV2,13
TGTGCCAGCAGCGGGACTCCTGCCTACAATGAGCAGTTCTTC,CASSGTPAYNEQFF,TRBJ2-1,-,-,TRBV5-6,14
TGTGCCAGCAGTGAAATCTGGGGGGGCTCCGAGCAGTACTTC,CASSEIWGGSEQYF,TRBJ2-7,-,-,TRBV2,14
TGCGCCAGCAGCCAAGTGGACAGGGACGCAATCTATGGCTACACCTTC,CASSQVDRDAIYGYTF,TRBJ1-2,TRBD1,few,TRBV4-3,16
TGTGCCAGCAGCCTAGAAGGGCCCGGGGCTGAAGCTTTCTTT,CASSLEGPGAEAFF,TRBJ1-1,-,few,TRBV7-9,14
TGTGCCAGCAGCCTCCACAGTAGCGGAGGTTTTTGGGAGCAGTTCTTC,CASSLHSSGGFWEQFF,TRBJ2-1,-,few,TRBV7-2,16
TGTGCCAGCAGCCTTGACAGTAACGAGCAGTACTTC,CASSLDSNEQYF,TRBJ2-7,-,-,TRBV5-5,12
TGTGCCAGTACCTTGTCAGGGGCTCCAACCTATGGCTACACCTTC,CASTLSGAPTYGYTF,TRBJ1-2,-,-,TRBV19,15
TGTGCCAGTAGTATCTTGGGACAAGCCACCGGGGAGCTGTTTTTT,CASSILGQATGELFF,TRBJ2-2,-,-,TRBV19,15
TGTGCCAGCAGCGTAGCGGGACTGAACACCGGGGAGCTGTTTTTT,CASSVAGLNTGELFF,TRBJ2-2,-,few,TRBV9,15
TGTGCCAGCACAGACTCTAACTATGGCTACACCTTC,CASTDSNYGYTF,TRBJ1-2,-,few,TRBV6-5,12
TGCGCCAGCAGCCCGGGACTAGAAGGCCTTATATTTGAGCAGTTCTTC,CASSPGLEGLIFEQFF,TRBJ2-1,TRBD2,-,TRBV5-1,16
TGCAGCGTTGAGGGACAAGAGAACACTGAAGCTTTCTTT,CSVEGQENTEAFF,TRBJ1-1,-,-,TRBV29-1,13
TGTGCCAGCAGCTTAGGGGACAGGGCCTATGGCTACACCTTC,CASSLGDRAYGYTF,TRBJ1-2,TRBD1,-,TRBV13,14